This T cell receptor (beta chain) stems from a study of PD-1 blockade in classical Hodgkin lymphoma (TCRdb year 2020). With regard to the full study: Nivolumab dosing was 3 mg/kg intravenously every 2 weeks, continuing until either disease progression or unacceptable toxicity. The study used TCR beta sequencing and CyTOF to define a peripheral blood immune signature of response to PD-1 blockade in classical Hodgkin lymphoma.

Paper-wide results and their limitations: Baseline TCR diversity was reported to be lower in newly diagnosed patients than in healthy donors, and even lower in relapsed/refractory patients. A significant rise by C4D1 was seen in CD4+ but not CD8+ TCR diversity (p=0.0027 vs p=0.16), with the rise being most apparent in complete responders (p=0.02). Among trial patients, those achieving complete response had baseline diversity similar to that of newly diagnosed patients, while diversity was significantly lower in partial responders and progressors. The study was limited to a single clinical trial cohort, and causes of repertoire differences, possibly disease activity or prior therapy, remained undefined. Patients starting nivolumab less than 1 year after ASCT had lower diversity and were excluded from later analyses to avoid confounding by immune reconstitution.

Taken from the germline V gene (reference sequence), the CDR1 and CDR2 loops are MNHNY and SVGAGI. Counted from cysteine to phenylalanine, this CDR3 has 15 amino acids. Only CDR3 DNA is held: 45 bases, read in frame from base 1. V is pared back by 6 bases and J by 4 bases, with 18 bases lying between the germline termini. Genomic DNA was extracted with the Qiagen DNeasy kit from unsorted PBMCs and from negatively selected CD4+ and CD8+ fractions. Amplification of TCR beta CDR3 regions was done by immunoSEQ multiplex PCR with primers that anneal to V and J segments. A synthetic immune receptor repertoire was used to minimize amplification bias, and any remaining bias was removed computationally after sequencing. The authors processed their data as follows. Repertoire diversity was quantified as the Shannon entropy index using custom Python scripts. Unsorted, CD4+ and CD8+ repertoires were examined separately, except in combined analyses, for which CD4+ and CD8+ sequences were merged in silico. Clonal expansion was defined as a frequency increase of at least 2-fold after treatment compared with C1D1, and clones undetected at baseline were assigned a pseudocount of 0.5. Clones with 0 or 1 copy at C1D1 were classified as singleton clones, and clones with 2 or more copies were classified as non-singleton clones. Clones expanded in unsorted samples were labelled as CD4+, CD8+ or unknown by matching protein sequences in sorted samples from the same patient. Wilcoxon tests on paired samples were used to test diversity changes from C1D1 to C4D1. Entries here come from immuneACCESS through TCRdb and include only in-frame sequences with V and J called. Some clones fail to appear in such tables; in the studies checked, an unresolved V gene covers under half of the shortfall, and the cause of the remainder is unknown. V and J calls and clone size are copied from that table; D and trimming were computed from the DNA. The sample table contains about 54,000 clones; only one count was recorded for roughly 90% of them. In total, the top ten clones hold about 10% of the sample.

In light of the paper, this sample's time point label describes: cycle 2 day 1 (C2D1) of nivolumab. All trial patients had relapsed after autologous stem cell transplantation, with cohorts A, B and C differing in prior brentuximab vedotin exposure. The trial cohort included around 56 patients with relapsed/refractory classical Hodgkin lymphoma, and each patient had a best overall response of complete response, partial response or progressive disease. In the multi-cohort phase II CheckMate 205 trial, trial patients received single-agent nivolumab. An independent review committee assessed best overall response using the 2007 International Working Group response criteria. Trial PBMCs were collected immediately before nivolumab initiation (C1D1) and during therapy at cycle 2 day 1 and cycle 4 day 1. Peripheral blood was collected in 8 mL Vacutainer Cell Preparation Tubes, from which PBMCs were isolated by centrifugation and then cryopreserved.

Details on this clone: The antigen it binds to is not known. Per-base qualities were not stored, and no clone one base away is much larger.

The clonotype originates from a human donor with classical Hodgkin lymphoma. The source was peripheral blood mononuclear cells (PBMCs), collected before the second cycle of nivolumab. The sequence joins TRBV6-6 to TRBJ1-2; 5 matching bases give a weak D call of TRBD1. The CDR3 reads as follows: CASSPPRQNLYGYTF. In nucleotide form, the sequence is TGTGCCAGCAGCCCCCCGAGACAGAACCTCTATGGCTACACCTTC.